A single sample is the source of the 8 T cell receptor beta chains below, sequenced in a study of T-cell memory formation after mild COVID-19. Using its own MiXCR run on the 5' RACE reads, TCRdb lists one record per CDR3 protein. The table lists roughly 49,000 distinct CDR3 sequences, 25% to 35% of them singletons. The source material was PBMCs or a T cell subset sorted from them (not recorded which). These receptors all come from a man between 18 and 35 years old who had mild COVID-19 (a few samples of this study predate the infection). Cell type and time point are not known.

The rearrangement uses TRBV4-2 and TRBJ2-5, with D maybe TRBD2 (6 bases). Germline loops: CDR1 LGHNA, CDR2 YNFKEQ. CDR3 length equals 17 residues. Trimming stripped 3 bases from V and 4 bases from J, with 21 bases between. The CDR3 protein is CASSQIPSAGRPETQYF. In nucleotides, the CDR3 is TGTGCCAGCAGCCAGATCCCTTCGGCGGGGCGGCCAGAGACCCAGTACTTC.

The chain employs TRBV7-2 and TRBJ2-7; D is uncertain. CDR1 is SGHTA and CDR2 is FQGNSA in the germline V gene. The CDR3 sequence is 14 residues long. Trimming removed 5 bases from V and 7 bases from J, with 18 bases in between. The DNA of the CDR3 is TGTGCCAGCAGCGCCATAAGTACCTCTTGGGAGCAGTACTTC. Protein product: CASSAISTSWEQYF. Together with reference TRBV7-2 and TRBJ2-7, the CDR3 gives the full variable domain: GAGVSQSPSNKVTEKGKDVELRCDPISGHTALYWYRQSLGQGLEFLIYFQGNSAPDKSGLPSDRFSAERTGGSVSTLTIQRTQQEDSAVYLCASSAISTSWEQYFGPGTRLTVT.

This clonotype is classed as medium-sized. This chain connects TRBV20-1 to TRBJ1-2; TRBD1 is a possible D gene (5 bases). The germline V and J ends were trimmed by 5 bases and 4 bases, with 8 bases remaining between them. Germline CDR1 reads DFQATT; CDR2 reads SNEGSKA (reference sequence). CDR3 length: 11 residues. The CDR3 coding sequence is TGCAGTGCTGACGACAGCTATGGCTACACCTTC. Its translation: CSADDSYGYTF.

About this clonotype: A read error may produce the germline difference seen at one junction end. The V call is TRBV7-9, the J call TRBJ2-1; D is perhaps TRBD1 (5 bases). The CDR3 loop spans 12 amino acids. Germline V gene data show CDR1 as SEHNR and CDR2 as FQNEAQ (reference sequence). The CDR3 spells CASSPPQVRAYF. The CDR3 nucleotides read TGTGCCAGCAGCCCCCCCCAGGTCAGGGCCTACTTC.

This clonotype has just a few counts. This chain connects TRBV12-5 to TRBJ1-5; D is perhaps TRBD1 (6 bases). CDR1 and CDR2 from the germline V gene are LGHNT and FRNRAP. V lost 0 bases and J 4 bases, leaving 19 bases between the germline ends. The CDR3 totals 18 residues. The DNA for the CDR3 is TGTGCTAGTGGTTTGGTGGACTCCGGGACACCAGCTAATCAGCCCCAGCATTTT. It codes for CASGLVDSGTPANQPQHF.

A few counts support this clonotype. This sequence joins TRBV12-3 or TRBV12-4 and TRBJ2-5, with a weak D call TRBD1 (6 bases). V gave up 8 bases and J gave up 2 bases, with 12 bases separating them. The CDR3 totals 13 residues. The CDR3 region has the DNA TGTGCCAGCGCTCGGACAGCTCAAGAGACCCAGTACTTC. Protein sequence: CASARTAQETQYF.

This clonotype was counted a few times. The gene calls are TRBV11-2 and TRBJ2-2, with no clear D. Deletions cut 7 bases from V and 0 bases from J, with 9 bases between. The CDR3 consists of 14 residues. Germline-derived CDR1 and CDR2 are SGHAT and FQNNGV. The CDR3 loop reads CASTSASNTGELFF. The CDR3 nucleotides are TGTGCCAGCACTTCAGCATCGAACACCGGGGAGCTGTTTTTT.

This clonotype was observed a handful of times. This chain uses TRBV12-3 or TRBV12-4 with TRBJ2-5, with 10 bases aligning to TRBD2. The ends lost 3 bases at V and 0 bases at J; junction bases unmatched: 4. The CDR3 has 16 amino acids. The CDR3: CASSFLAGEDQETQYF. DNA for the CDR3: TGTGCCAGCAGTTTTCTAGCGGGGGAAGACCAAGAGACCCAGTACTTC.